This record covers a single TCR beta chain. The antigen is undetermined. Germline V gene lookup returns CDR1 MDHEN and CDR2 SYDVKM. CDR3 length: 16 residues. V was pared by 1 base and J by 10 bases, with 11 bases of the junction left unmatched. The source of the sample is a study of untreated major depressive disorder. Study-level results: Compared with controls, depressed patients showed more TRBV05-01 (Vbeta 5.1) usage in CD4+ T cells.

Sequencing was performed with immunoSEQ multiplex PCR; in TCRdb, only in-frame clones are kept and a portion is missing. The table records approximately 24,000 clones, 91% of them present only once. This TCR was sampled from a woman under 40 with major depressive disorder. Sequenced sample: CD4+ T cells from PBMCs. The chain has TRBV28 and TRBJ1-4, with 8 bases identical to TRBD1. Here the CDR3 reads CASSLFQDRALAKLFF. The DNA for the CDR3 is TGTGCCAGCAGTTTATTTCAGGACAGGGCTCTAGCAAAACTGTTTTTT.